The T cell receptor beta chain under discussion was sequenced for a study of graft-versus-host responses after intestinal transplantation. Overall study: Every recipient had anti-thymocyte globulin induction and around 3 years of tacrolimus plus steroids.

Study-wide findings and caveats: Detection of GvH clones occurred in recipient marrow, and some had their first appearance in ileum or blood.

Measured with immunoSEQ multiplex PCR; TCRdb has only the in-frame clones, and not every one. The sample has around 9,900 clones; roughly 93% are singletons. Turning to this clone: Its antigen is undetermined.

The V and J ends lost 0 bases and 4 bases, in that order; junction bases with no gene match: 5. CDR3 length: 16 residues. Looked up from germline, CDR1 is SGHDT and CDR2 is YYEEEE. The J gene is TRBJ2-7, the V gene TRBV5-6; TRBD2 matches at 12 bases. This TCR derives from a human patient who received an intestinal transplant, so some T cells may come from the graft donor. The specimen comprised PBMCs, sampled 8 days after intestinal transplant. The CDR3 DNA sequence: TGTGCCAGCAGCTTGGCTCCGGGACTAGCGGGTTACGAGCAGTACTTC. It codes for CASSLAPGLAGYEQYF.